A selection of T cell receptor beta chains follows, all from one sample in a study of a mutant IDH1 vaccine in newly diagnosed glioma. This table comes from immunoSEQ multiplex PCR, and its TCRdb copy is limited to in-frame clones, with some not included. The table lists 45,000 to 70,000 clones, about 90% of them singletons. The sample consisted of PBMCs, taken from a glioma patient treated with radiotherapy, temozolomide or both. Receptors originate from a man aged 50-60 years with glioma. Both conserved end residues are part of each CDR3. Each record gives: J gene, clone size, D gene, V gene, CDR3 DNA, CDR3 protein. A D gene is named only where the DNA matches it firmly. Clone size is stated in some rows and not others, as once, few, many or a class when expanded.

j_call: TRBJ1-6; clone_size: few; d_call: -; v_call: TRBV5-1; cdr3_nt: TGCGCCAGCAGCTTGGCGTCAGGGAACTCACCCCTCCACTTT; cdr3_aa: CASSLASGNSPLHF
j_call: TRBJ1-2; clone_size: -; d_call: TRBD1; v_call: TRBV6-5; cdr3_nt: TGTGCCAGCAGTTTCCGGGCAGGGGGATATGGCTACACCTTC; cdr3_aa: CASSFRAGGYGYTF
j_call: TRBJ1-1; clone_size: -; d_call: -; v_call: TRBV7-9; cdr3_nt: TGTGCCAGCAGCTTAGACGCCAGGGTAACGGCTGAAGCTTTCTTT; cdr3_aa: CASSLDARVTAEAFF
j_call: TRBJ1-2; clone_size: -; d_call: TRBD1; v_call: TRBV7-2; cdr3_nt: TGTGCCAGCAGCTTAGGGGGGACAGGGAGGGGCTACACCTTC; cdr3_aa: CASSLGGTGRGYTF
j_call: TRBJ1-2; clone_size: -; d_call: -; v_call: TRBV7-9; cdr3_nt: TGTGCCAGCAGCTTAGCGCGACGGACCTTCGACGGGGGCTACACCTTC; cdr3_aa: CASSLARRTFDGGYTF
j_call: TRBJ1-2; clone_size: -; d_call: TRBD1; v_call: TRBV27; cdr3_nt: TGTGCCAGCAGGGACTCGGGACAGGCGGTCCACACCTTC; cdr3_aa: CASRDSGQAVHTF
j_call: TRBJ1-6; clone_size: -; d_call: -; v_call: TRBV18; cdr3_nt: TGTGCCAGCTCACCCTCGAGGGAGGGTTCACCCCTCCACTTT; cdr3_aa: CASSPSREGSPLHF
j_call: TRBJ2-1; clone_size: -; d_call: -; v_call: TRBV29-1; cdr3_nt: TGCAGCGTCCCCCATCCAGAGGAGCAGTTCTTC; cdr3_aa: CSVPHPEEQFF
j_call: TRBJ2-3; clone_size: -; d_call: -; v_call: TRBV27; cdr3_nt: TGTGCCAGCAGTTCGACCGGGACACTTCTCACAGATACGCAGTATTTT; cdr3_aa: CASSSTGTLLTDTQYF
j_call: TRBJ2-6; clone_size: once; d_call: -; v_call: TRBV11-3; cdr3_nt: TGTGCCAGCAGCCCCACCTGGGTCTCTGGGGCCAACGTCCTGACTTTC; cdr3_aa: CASSPTWVSGANVLTF
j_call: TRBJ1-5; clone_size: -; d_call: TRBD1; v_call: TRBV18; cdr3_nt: TGTGCCAGCTCATGGAATGGACAGGGGAATCAGCCCCAGCATTTT; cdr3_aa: CASSWNGQGNQPQHF
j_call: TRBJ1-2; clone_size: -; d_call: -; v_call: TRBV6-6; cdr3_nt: TGTGCCAGCAGTTACTCGATCGGCTATGGCTACACCTTC; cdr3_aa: CASSYSIGYGYTF
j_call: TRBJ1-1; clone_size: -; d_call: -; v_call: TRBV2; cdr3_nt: TGTGCCAGCAGGGCTTTACTGGGCATGAACACTGAAGCTTTCTTT; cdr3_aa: CASRALLGMNTEAFF
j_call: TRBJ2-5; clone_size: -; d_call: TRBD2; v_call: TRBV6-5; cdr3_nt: TGTGCCAGCAGTTACTTTCTAGCGGGAATGATAGAGACCCAGTACTTC; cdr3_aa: CASSYFLAGMIETQYF
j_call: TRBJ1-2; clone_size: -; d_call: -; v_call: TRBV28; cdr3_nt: TGTGCCAGCAGTTCAGGGGATGGCTACACCTTC; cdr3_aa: CASSSGDGYTF
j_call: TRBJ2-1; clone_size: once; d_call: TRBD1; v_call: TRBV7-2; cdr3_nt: TGTGCCAGCAGCCAGGACAGGAATGAGCAGTTCTTC; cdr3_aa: CASSQDRNEQFF
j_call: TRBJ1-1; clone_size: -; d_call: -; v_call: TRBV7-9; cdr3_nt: TGTGCCAGCATCGCTGAGACTGAAGCTTTCTTT; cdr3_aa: CASIAETEAFF
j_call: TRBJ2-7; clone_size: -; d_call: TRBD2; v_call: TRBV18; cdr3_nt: TGTGCCAGCTCACCAATTGGACTAGCGGGAGGGCGGGACGAGCAGTACTTC; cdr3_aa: CASSPIGLAGGRDEQYF